These 17 T cell receptor beta chains were all obtained from the same sample, sequenced in a study of long-term antiretroviral therapy in people with HIV. Researchers ran immunoSEQ v3.0 at survey level. Clones were read by immunoSEQ multiplex PCR, and TCRdb kept only the in-frame ones, dropping some. The sample holds some 35,000 clones; around 94% are singletons and the top ten take 3% to 4.5%. The input for sequencing was unsorted PBMCs, taken 4.1 years after starting antiretroviral therapy. Source of these receptors: a woman in her fifties or sixties with HIV.

The chain combines TRBV9 with TRBJ1-1; D is uncertain. This CDR3 comprises 12 residues. V lost 3 bases to trimming and J lost 1 base, with 4 bases between them. CDR1 and CDR2 (germline): SGDLS, YYNGEE. The CDR3 loop reads CASSGGNTEAFF. In nucleotides, the CDR3 is TGTGCCAGCAGCGGTGGGAACACTGAAGCTTTCTTT.

This clone was seen only once. This chain connects TRBV5-8 to TRBJ1-4; D ambiguous. The CDR3 is 16 residues long. CDR1 is SGHTS and CDR2 is YDEGEE in the germline V gene. Trimming took 0 bases from V and 8 from J, leaving 17 bases between them. For the CDR3, the DNA is TGTGCCAGCAGCTTGGGTGTTGACTTCCGCACCGAAAAACTGTTTTTT. It translates to CASSLGVDFRTEKLFF.

Sample share makes this clone medium-sized. The gene calls are TRBV15 and TRBJ1-6; D may be TRBD1 (5 bases). This CDR3 is 14 amino acids long. With 10 bases removed from V and 4 bases from J, the gap between germline ends came to 14 bases. Germline V gives CDR1 LNHNV, CDR2 YYDKDF (reference sequence). CDR3 bases: TGTGCCATTCAAGGGGAGGGGTATAATTCACCCCTCCACTTT. Translating it yields CAIQGEGYNSPLHF.

A few counts support this clone. V is TRBV6-8 and J is TRBJ2-3; no reliable D call. The CDR3 extends over 11 amino acids. Germline V gene sequence: CDR1 MNHGY, CDR2 SAAAGT. V lost 9 bases and J 4 bases, leaving 8 bases between the germline ends. CDR3 sequence reads: CASRFSDTQYF. The CDR3 nucleotides are TGTGCCAGTCGGTTTTCAGATACGCAGTATTTT.

The genes are TRBV6-5 and TRBJ1-1; D unresolved. Trimming cost V 0 bases and J 0 bases, with 5 bases left between them. The germline gives CDR1 MNHEY, CDR2 SVGAGI. The CDR3 loop spans 14 amino acids. CDR3 region: CASSYSEVNTEAFF. The CDR3 DNA sequence: TGTGCCAGCAGTTACTCCGAGGTGAACACTGAAGCTTTCTTT.

The J gene is TRBJ2-7, the V gene TRBV7-3; D uncertain. V dropped 5 bases and J dropped 0 bases, with 8 bases sitting between them. The germline gives CDR1 SGHTA, CDR2 FQGTGA. The CDR3 is 13 amino acids. CDR3 protein: CASSPSGSYEQYF. CDR3 nucleotides: TGTGCCAGCAGCCCTTCGGGCTCCTACGAGCAGTACTTC.

The rearrangement links TRBV5-5 to TRBJ1-1; no clear D. Looked up from germline, CDR1 is SGHKS and CDR2 is YYEKEE (reference sequence). This CDR3 has 14 amino acids. Trimming left V 2 bases short and J 0 bases short, with 8 bases between. Here the CDR3 DNA reads TGTGCCAGCAGCTTTAAACAGATGAACACTGAAGCTTTCTTT. Encoded protein: CASSFKQMNTEAFF.

V usage is TRBV18 and J usage is TRBJ2-7; D remains unclear. Trimming cost V 3 bases and J 1 base, with 10 bases left between them. This CDR3 has 14 residues. The germline CDR1 and CDR2 sequences are KGHSH and LQKENI. CDR3 sequence reads: CASSPVDGSYEQYF. CDR3 DNA sequence: TGTGCCAGCTCACCGGTCGACGGTTCCTACGAGCAGTACTTC.

As regards this clone: The sample contains more than one DNA sequence encoding this CDR3. V gene TRBV5-4 combines with J gene TRBJ1-1, with D unclear. Germline-derived CDR1 and CDR2 are SGHNT and YYREEE (reference sequence). The CDR3 runs to 13 residues. V lost 0 bases and J lost 1, with 4 bases in between. The CDR3 DNA reads as TGTGCCAGCAGCTTGGGGGGGAACACTGAAGCTTTCTTT. Amino acid sequence: CASSLGGNTEAFF.

The V and J genes are TRBV25-1 and TRBJ1-6, with 12 bases matching TRBD1. The germline V gene has CDR1 MGHDK and CDR2 SYGVNS. Trimming removed 9 bases from V and 9 bases from J; junction bases left unmatched: 6. The CDR3 loop spans 14 amino acids. The DNA for the CDR3 is TGTGCCAGTTTGGGACAGGGGGCGGGTTCACCCCTCCACTTT. It translates to CASLGQGAGSPLHF.

The chain uses TRBV7-3 and TRBJ2-2, with D tentatively TRBD2 (5 bases). V was clipped by 6 bases and J by 5 bases, with 13 bases between them. The CDR3 contains 14 residues. Germline assignment: CDR1 SGHTA and CDR2 FQGTGA. The DNA of the CDR3 is TGTGCCAGCAGAATTCATCCGGGGACCGGGGAGCTGTTTTTT. It encodes CASRIHPGTGELFF.

The rearrangement uses TRBV9 and TRBJ1-5, with 9 positions matching TRBD1. Trimming cost V 2 bases and J 7 bases; bases outside gene matches: 4. CDR3 length equals 14 residues. Germline CDR1 SGDLS, CDR2 YYNGEE. The CDR3 here is CASSVGQGGQPQHF. The CDR3, as DNA: TGTGCCAGCAGCGTGGGACAGGGCGGGCAGCCCCAGCATTTT. Full variable domain (remainder filled in from reference TRBV9 and TRBJ1-5): DSGVTQTPKHLITATGQRVTLRCSPRSGDLSVYWYQQSLDQGLQFLIQYYNGEERAKGNILERFSAQQFPDLHSELNLSSLELGDSALYFCASSVGQGGQPQHFGDGTRLSIL.

The chain uses TRBV30 and TRBJ2-2; unclear D gene. V was cut by 3 bases and J by 4 bases, with 12 bases left in between. The CDR3 has 14 residues. Per the germline V gene, CDR1 is GTSNPN and CDR2 is SVGIG (reference sequence). The CDR3 spells CAWRRLGITGELFF. The CDR3 nucleotides are TGTGCCTGGAGGAGGCTGGGTATCACCGGGGAGCTGTTTTTT.

The rearrangement uses TRBV7-3 and TRBJ1-2; 7 bases align to TRBD1. CDR3 size: 14 residues. Germline loops: CDR1 SGHTA, CDR2 FQGTGA. V trimming: 5 bases; J trimming: 8 bases; junction bases outside the gene matches: 11. The CDR3 DNA sequence: TGTGCCAGCAGCAGCCCTGAGGGGGCTAGCGGCTACACCTTC. Protein: CASSSPEGASGYTF.

J is TRBJ2-5 and V is TRBV7-2, with TRBD2 matching 7 bases. The CDR3 length is 14 residues. In germline, CDR1 is SGHTA, CDR2 FQGNSA. The junction had 6 bases not matched to a gene; V was cut back by 6 bases and J by 2 bases. CDR3 sequence (DNA): TGTGCCAGCAGACCAGCGGGGAGTCAAGAGACCCAGTACTTC. This codes for CASRPAGSQETQYF.

The genes are TRBV19 and TRBJ1-1, with D perhaps TRBD1 (5 bases). The V end was cut by 4 bases, the J end by 1 base, with 16 bases between. CDR3 size: 16 residues. Germline loops: CDR1 LNHDA, CDR2 SQIVND (reference sequence). CDR3 amino acids: CASSRDGLGRNTEAFF. CDR3 in DNA: TGTGCCAGTAGTAGGGACGGACTTGGTAGGAACACTGAAGCTTTCTTT.

The rearrangement links TRBV7-3 to TRBJ2-3, with TRBD2 matching over 7 bases. V was clipped by 3 bases and J by 0 bases; unmatched bases: 3. The CDR3 extends over 15 amino acids. Germline-derived CDR1 and CDR2 are SGHTA and FQGTGA. CDR3 sequence: CASSLLAASTDTQYF. CDR3 in DNA: TGTGCCAGCAGCTTGCTAGCGGCGAGCACAGATACGCAGTATTTT.